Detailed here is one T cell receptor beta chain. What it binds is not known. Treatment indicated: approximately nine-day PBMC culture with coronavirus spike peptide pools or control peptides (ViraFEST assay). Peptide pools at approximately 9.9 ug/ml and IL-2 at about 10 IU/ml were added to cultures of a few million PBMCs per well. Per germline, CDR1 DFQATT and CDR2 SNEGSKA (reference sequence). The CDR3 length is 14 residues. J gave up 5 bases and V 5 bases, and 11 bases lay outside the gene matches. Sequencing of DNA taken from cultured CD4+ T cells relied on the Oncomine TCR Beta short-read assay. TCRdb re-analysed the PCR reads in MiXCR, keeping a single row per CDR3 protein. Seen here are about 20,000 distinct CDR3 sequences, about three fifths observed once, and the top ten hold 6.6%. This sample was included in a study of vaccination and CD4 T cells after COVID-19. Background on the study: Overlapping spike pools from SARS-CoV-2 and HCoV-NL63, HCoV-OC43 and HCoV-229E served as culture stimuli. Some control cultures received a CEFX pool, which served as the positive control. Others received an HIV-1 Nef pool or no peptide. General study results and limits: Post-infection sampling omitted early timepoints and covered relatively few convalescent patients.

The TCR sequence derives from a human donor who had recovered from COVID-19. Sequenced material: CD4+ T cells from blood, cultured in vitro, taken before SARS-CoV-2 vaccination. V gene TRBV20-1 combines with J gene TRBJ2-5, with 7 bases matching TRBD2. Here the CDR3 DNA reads TGCAGTGCTGGCGGGAGAGGGGCTCCGGAGACCCAGTACTTC. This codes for CSAGGRGAPETQYF.